One T cell receptor (beta chain) is described in this entry. Antigen: not known. These data are taken from a study of OX40 agonist ivuxolimab in advanced cancers. Study details: Ivuxolimab, an antibody acting as an agonist of OX40 (CD134), was used to treat patients.

There are 15 residues in the CDR3. Trimming stripped 0 bases from V and 4 bases from J, with 10 bases between. Germline loops: CDR1 MNHNY, CDR2 SVGAGI (reference sequence). Assay: immunoSEQ multiplex PCR; the TCRdb copy retains only in-frame clones and omits some. The sample contains approximately 38,000 clones, 83% of which appear only once. Study results and limitations: Also present in some nonresponders was a low level of normalized T-cell clonal expansion. Clones of CD4+ and CD8+ blood T cells grew by week 6 at doses of 0.1 to 3.0 mg/kg. More expanded clones were found, on average, in CD8+ than in CD4+ T cells.

The sequence was obtained from an adult with an advanced solid tumor such as melanoma, head and neck, liver or kidney cancer. The material sequenced was CD4+ or CD8+ T cells sorted from blood, taken in a trial of the OX40 agonist ivuxolimab. This chain uses TRBV6-6 with TRBJ1-3; D perhaps matches TRBD1 (5 bases). CDR3 loop: CASSYSPGPGNTIYF. The CDR3 DNA reads as TGTGCCAGCAGTTACTCCCCGGGACCGGGAAACACCATATATTTT.